The sample holds many counts of the clone carrying this T cell receptor (beta chain). Its antigen is as yet unknown. MiXCR was run by TCRdb on the reads, yielding one entry per CDR3 protein. The table lists around 440,000 distinct CDR3 sequences, 10% to 12% of them singletons. CDR1 ENHRY and CDR2 SYGVKD come from the germline V gene. Deletions cut 7 bases from V and 0 bases from J, with 10 bases between. This CDR3 has 13 amino acids. These data belong to a study of T cell repertoires in cytomegalovirus infection. Study results and limitations: Identification of carriers of CMV plus the relevant HLA was performed using cumulative public TCR beta family frequency. Dominant in the ex vivo response were TCR beta clonotypes restricted by HLA-C and specific for CMV.

The sequence was collected from a human donor in good health (CMV status not recorded). Some clones in this sample may be carry-over from other donors' samples. The chain combines TRBV10-3 with TRBJ2-7; D gene uncertain. The sample consisted of PBMCs. CDR3 sequence reads: CAINDKLSYEQYF. The CDR3 DNA sequence: TGTGCCATCAACGACAAACTCTCCTACGAGCAGTACTTC.